The rows below give T cell receptor beta chains drawn from one sample of a study of early T cells in non-severe SARS-CoV-2 infection. TCRdb independently ran MiXCR on the 5' RACE reads; one entry per CDR3 protein. In the table there are some 97,000 distinct CDR3 sequences, more than 9.5% of which are singletons. Here the sequenced sample was whole blood, taken at baseline. The receptors here all came from an adult who was a healthcare worker with PCR-confirmed SARS-CoV-2 infection or an uninfected control (not recorded which). Both conserved end residues are part of each CDR3. A D gene is named only where the DNA matches it firmly. Size tells how often a clone was seen (once, few, many) or the class of an expanded clone, and some rows leave it out.

>TRBD1|TRBV24-1|TRBJ1-1|.
CATSDPRQGSAEAFF
TGTGCCACCAGTGATCCTAGACAGGGTTCTGCTGAAGCTTTCTTT
>.|TRBV5-1|TRBJ2-2|.
CASSLARVGNTGELFF
TGCGCCAGCAGCTTGGCCAGGGTAGGAAACACCGGGGAGCTGTTTTTT
>.|TRBV5-1|TRBJ2-6|few
CASSLQRQAGANVLTF
TGCGCCAGCAGCTTGCAACGGCAGGCCGGGGCCAACGTCCTGACTTTC
>.|TRBV7-9|TRBJ2-7|.
CASSLARQGAYEQYF
TGTGCCAGCAGCTTAGCTCGGCAGGGCGCCTACGAGCAGTACTTC
>.|TRBV4-2|TRBJ1-6|many
CASSQDLRNSPLHF
TGTGCCAGCAGCCAAGATTTACGGAATTCACCCCTCCACTTT
>.|TRBV20-1|TRBJ2-7|few
CSARAGLSLPYEQYF
TGCAGTGCTAGAGCAGGACTGTCCTTACCCTACGAGCAGTACTTC
>TRBD1|TRBV27|TRBJ1-2|few
CASGRGPGDYGYTF
TGTGCCAGCGGTAGGGGGCCAGGGGATTATGGCTACACCTTC
>.|TRBV19|TRBJ2-1|few
CASSISLFGANSYNEQFF
TGTGCCAGTAGTATCTCCCTCTTTGGGGCGAACTCCTACAATGAGCAGTTCTTC
>TRBD1|TRBV6-2/TRBV6-3|TRBJ2-5|many
CASMTGATETQYF
TGTGCCAGCATGACAGGGGCCACAGAGACCCAGTACTTC
>TRBD1|TRBV5-1|TRBJ2-2|.
CASSSITGTENTGELFF
TGCGCCAGCAGCTCAATTACCGGGACAGAGAACACCGGGGAGCTGTTTTTT
>TRBD1|TRBV6-5|TRBJ1-6|few
CASSNQQGNSPLHF
TGTGCCAGCAGTAACCAACAGGGGAATTCACCCCTCCACTTT
>.|TRBV5-6|TRBJ2-7|.
CASSEGGAAYEQYF
TGTGCCAGCAGCGAAGGGGGGGCGGCCTACGAGCAGTACTTC
>.|TRBV15|TRBJ2-3|few
CATSGGTNTDTQYF
TGTGCCACCAGCGGGGGGACCAACACAGATACGCAGTATTTT
>.|TRBV14|TRBJ2-2|.
CASSSRAGELFF
TGTGCCAGCAGCAGTAGAGCCGGGGAGCTGTTTTTT
>.|TRBV5-8|TRBJ2-7|.
CASSLAPMSYEQYF
TGTGCCAGCAGCTTGGCCCCTATGTCCTACGAGCAGTACTTC
>TRBD2|TRBV7-8|TRBJ2-1|.
CASSLVMSGGWYNEQFF
TGTGCCAGCAGCTTAGTGATGAGCGGGGGGTGGTACAATGAGCAGTTCTTC
>TRBD1|TRBV30|TRBJ2-1|few
CAWSDRGEQFF
TGTGCCTGGAGTGACAGGGGGGAGCAGTTCTTC
>.|TRBV11-2|TRBJ2-1|many
CASSLPGNEQFF
TGTGCCAGCAGCTTACCGGGGAATGAGCAGTTCTTC
>.|TRBV4-1|TRBJ1-5|many
CASSQVPGGRNQPQHF
TGCGCCAGCAGCCAAGTCCCGGGGGGGCGCAATCAGCCCCAGCATTTT
>TRBD2|TRBV3-1|TRBJ2-2|many
CASSTGGGGTGELFF
TGTGCCAGCAGCACAGGCGGGGGAGGTACCGGGGAGCTGTTTTTT
>.|TRBV28|TRBJ2-7|.
CASTSPISYEQYF
TGTGCCAGCACTTCCCCGATCTCCTACGAGCAGTACTTC
>TRBD2|TRBV6-2/TRBV6-3|TRBJ2-7|many
CASSYAGPSGTISYEQYF
TGTGCCAGCAGTTACGCTGGGCCTTCCGGGACTATCTCCTACGAGCAGTACTTC
>TRBD1|TRBV5-4|TRBJ2-7|.
CASSHGTASSYEQYF
TGTGCCAGCAGCCACGGGACAGCTAGCTCCTACGAGCAGTACTTC
>.|TRBV29-1|TRBJ2-3|few
CSVEGLGNTDTQYF
TGCAGCGTTGAAGGCTTAGGGAACACAGATACGCAGTATTTT
>.|TRBV7-7|TRBJ1-4|many
CASSRDLGSEKLFF
TGTGCCAGCAGCCGGGACTTAGGTTCTGAAAAACTGTTTTTT
>.|TRBV7-9|TRBJ2-1|many
CASSPGLKQFF
TGTGCCAGCAGCCCCGGACTTAAGCAGTTCTTC
>.|TRBV29-1|TRBJ2-3|many
CSAGTDTQYF
TGCAGCGCGGGCACAGATACGCAGTATTTT
>.|TRBV20-1|TRBJ2-5|.
CSANPKTGQETQYF
TGCAGTGCTAACCCGAAGACAGGTCAAGAGACCCAGTACTTC
>.|TRBV12-5|TRBJ1-2|.
CASGQPGTYGYTF
TGTGCTAGTGGCCAACCCGGAACCTATGGCTACACCTTC
>TRBD2|TRBV12-3/TRBV12-4|TRBJ2-2|few
CASRREGTGELFF
TGTGCCAGCAGACGGGAGGGAACCGGGGAGCTGTTTTTT
>TRBD2|TRBV20-1|TRBJ2-5|.
CSARDWREGPLGETQYF
TGCAGTGCTAGAGATTGGCGGGAGGGCCCTCTCGGCGAGACCCAGTACTTC
>.|TRBV11-1|TRBJ2-5|few
CASSLLRLSGETQYF
TGTGCCAGCAGCTTACTCCGGCTCAGTGGTGAGACCCAGTACTTC
>.|TRBV7-9|TRBJ1-2|few
CASSLEFNYGYTF
TGTGCCAGCAGCTTAGAGTTTAACTATGGCTACACCTTC
>TRBD2|TRBV6-6|TRBJ2-1|many
CASEASGRGYEQFF
TGTGCCAGCGAGGCTAGCGGGAGGGGGTATGAGCAGTTCTTC
>.|TRBV24-1|TRBJ2-1|many
CATSSQGSHLVSYNEQFF
TGTGCCACCAGTAGTCAGGGGTCTCATCTTGTCTCCTACAATGAGCAGTTCTTC
>.|TRBV24-1|TRBJ2-2|.
CATSAGPLPRNTGELFF
TGTGCCACCAGTGCAGGTCCCCTGCCGAGGAACACCGGGGAGCTGTTTTTT